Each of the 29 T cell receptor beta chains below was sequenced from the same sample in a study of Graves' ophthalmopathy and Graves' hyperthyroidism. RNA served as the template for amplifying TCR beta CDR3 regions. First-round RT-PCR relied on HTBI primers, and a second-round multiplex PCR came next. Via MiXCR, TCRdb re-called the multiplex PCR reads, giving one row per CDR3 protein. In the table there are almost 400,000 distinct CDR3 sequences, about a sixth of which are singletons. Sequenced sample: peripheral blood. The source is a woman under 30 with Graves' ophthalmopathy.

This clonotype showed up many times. The CDR3 sequence: CATSESRDSQETQYF. Here the CDR3 DNA reads TGTGCCACCAGTGAGAGCCGGGACAGCCAAGAGACCCAGTACTTC. The V call is TRBV24-1, the J call TRBJ2-5; 7 nucleotides agree with TRBD1. Germline values: CDR1 KGHDR, CDR2 SFDVKD. J was trimmed by 1 base and V by 4 bases; bases with no gene match: 5. CDR3 length: 15 residues.

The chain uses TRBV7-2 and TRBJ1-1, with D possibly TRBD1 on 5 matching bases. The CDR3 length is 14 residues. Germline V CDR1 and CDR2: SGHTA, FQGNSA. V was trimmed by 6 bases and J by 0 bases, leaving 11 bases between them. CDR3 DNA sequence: TGTGCCAGCAGTTTAACGACAGTGAACACTGAAGCTTTCTTT. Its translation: CASSLTTVNTEAFF.

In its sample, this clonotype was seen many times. The CDR3 DNA is TGTGCCAGCAGTTTTCTGCAGAGCTACGAGCAGTACTTC. This encodes CASSFLQSYEQYF. V and J are TRBV28 and TRBJ2-7; D ambiguous. The germline gives CDR1 MDHEN, CDR2 SYDVKM. Trimming stripped 3 bases from V and 3 bases from J, with 9 bases between. This CDR3 spans 13 amino acids.

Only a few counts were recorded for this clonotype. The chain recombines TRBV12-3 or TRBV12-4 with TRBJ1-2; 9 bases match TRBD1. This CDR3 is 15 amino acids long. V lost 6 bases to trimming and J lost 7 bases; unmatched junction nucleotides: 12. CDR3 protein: CASSLDRDRDSGYTF. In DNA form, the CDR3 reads TGTGCCAGCAGCTTGGACCGGGACAGGGACTCTGGCTACACCTTC.

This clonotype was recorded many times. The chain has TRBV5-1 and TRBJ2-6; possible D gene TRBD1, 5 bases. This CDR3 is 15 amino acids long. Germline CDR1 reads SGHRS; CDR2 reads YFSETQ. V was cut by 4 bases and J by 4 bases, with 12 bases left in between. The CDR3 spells CASSKDTLGANVLTF. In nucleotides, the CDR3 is TGCGCCAGCAGCAAGGACACCTTGGGGGCCAACGTCCTGACTTTC.

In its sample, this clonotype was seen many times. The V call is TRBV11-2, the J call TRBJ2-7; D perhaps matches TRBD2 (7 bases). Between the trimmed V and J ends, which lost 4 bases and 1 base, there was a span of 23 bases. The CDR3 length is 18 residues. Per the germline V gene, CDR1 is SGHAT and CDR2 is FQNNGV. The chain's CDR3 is CASSSMGGGSMKSYEQYF. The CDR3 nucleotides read TGTGCCAGCAGCTCTATGGGGGGGGGCTCCATGAAATCCTACGAGCAGTACTTC.

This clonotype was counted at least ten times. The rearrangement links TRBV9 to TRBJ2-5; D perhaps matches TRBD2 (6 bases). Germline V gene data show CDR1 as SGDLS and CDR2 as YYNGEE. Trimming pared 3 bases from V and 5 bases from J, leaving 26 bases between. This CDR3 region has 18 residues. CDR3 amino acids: CASSGAPSAGMVMETQYF. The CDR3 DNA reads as TGTGCCAGCAGCGGAGCCCCTAGCGCGGGTATGGTTATGGAGACCCAGTACTTC.

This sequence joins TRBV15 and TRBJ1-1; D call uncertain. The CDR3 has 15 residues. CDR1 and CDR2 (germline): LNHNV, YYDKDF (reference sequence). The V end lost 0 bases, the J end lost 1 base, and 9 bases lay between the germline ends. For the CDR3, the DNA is TGTGCCACCAGCAGAGATCGAACGGCGAACACTGAAGCTTTCTTT. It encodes CATSRDRTANTEAFF.

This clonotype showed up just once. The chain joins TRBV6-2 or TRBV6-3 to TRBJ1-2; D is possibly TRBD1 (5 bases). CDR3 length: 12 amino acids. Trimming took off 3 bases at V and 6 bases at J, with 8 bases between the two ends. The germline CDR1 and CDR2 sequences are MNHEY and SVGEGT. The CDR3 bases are TGTGCCAGCAGTTATGCAGGGAATGGCTACACCTTC. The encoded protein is CASSYAGNGYTF.

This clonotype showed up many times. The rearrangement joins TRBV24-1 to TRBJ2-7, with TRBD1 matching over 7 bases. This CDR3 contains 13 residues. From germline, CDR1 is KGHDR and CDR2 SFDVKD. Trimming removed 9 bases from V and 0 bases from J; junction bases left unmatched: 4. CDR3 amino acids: CATSGTVSYEQYF. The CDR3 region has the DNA TGTGCCACCTCCGGGACAGTCTCCTACGAGCAGTACTTC.

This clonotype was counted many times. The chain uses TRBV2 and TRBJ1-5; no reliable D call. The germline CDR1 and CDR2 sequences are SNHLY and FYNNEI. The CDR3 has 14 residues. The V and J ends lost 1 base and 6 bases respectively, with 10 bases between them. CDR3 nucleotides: TGTGCCAGCAGTGAAGTCGGCTGGAGTCAGCCCCAGCATTTT. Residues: CASSEVGWSQPQHF.

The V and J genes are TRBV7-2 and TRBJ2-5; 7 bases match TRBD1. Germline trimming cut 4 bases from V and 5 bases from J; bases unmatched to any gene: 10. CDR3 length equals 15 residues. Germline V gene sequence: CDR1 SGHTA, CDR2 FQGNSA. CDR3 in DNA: TGTGCCAGCAGCTCCCTCACAGGGGAAAGCGAGACCCAGTACTTC. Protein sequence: CASSSLTGESETQYF. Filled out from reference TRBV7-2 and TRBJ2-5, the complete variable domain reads GAGVSQSPSNKVTEKGKDVELRCDPISGHTALYWYRQSLGQGLEFLIYFQGNSAPDKSGLPSDRFSAERTGGSVSTLTIQRTQQEDSAVYLCASSSLTGESETQYFGPGTRLLVL.

CDR3 nucleotides: TGCAGTGCTAGATGGGCTGGGACTTTAGAGACCCAGTACTTC. Translating it yields CSARWAGTLETQYF. The chain carries TRBV20-1 and TRBJ2-5; D may be TRBD2 (6 bases). Trimming stripped 2 bases from V and 4 bases from J, with 14 bases between. The CDR3 length is 14 residues. Germline CDR1 reads DFQATT; CDR2 reads SNEGSKA (reference sequence).

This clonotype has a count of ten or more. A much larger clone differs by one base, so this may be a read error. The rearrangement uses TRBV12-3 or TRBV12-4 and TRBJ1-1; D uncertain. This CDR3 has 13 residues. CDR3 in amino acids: CASSVTVNTGAFF. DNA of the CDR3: TGTGCCAGCAGTGTCACAGTGAACACTGGAGCTTTCTTT.

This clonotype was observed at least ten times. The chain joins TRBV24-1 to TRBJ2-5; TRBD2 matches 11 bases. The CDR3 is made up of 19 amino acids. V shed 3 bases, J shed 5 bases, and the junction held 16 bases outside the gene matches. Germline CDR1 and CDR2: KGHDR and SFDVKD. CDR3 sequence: CATSDPRQMLAGGSETQYF. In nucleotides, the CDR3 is TGTGCCACCAGTGATCCGCGGCAGATGCTAGCGGGGGGCTCGGAGACCCAGTACTTC.

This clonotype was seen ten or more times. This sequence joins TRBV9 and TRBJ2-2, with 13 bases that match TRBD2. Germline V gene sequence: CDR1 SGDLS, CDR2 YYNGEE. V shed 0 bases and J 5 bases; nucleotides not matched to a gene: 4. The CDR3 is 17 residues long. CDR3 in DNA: TGTGCCAGCAGCGTAGGACTAGCGGGAGGCGGAACCGGGGAGCTGTTTTTT. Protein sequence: CASSVGLAGGGTGELFF.

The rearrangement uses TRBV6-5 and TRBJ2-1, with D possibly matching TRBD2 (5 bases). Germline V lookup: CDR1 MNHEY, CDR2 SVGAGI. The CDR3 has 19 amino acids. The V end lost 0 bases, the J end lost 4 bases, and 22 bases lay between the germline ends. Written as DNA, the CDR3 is TGTGCCAGCAGTTACTCGAAGTCGACGGGCGGGTCTATTTACAATGAGCAGTTCTTC. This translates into CASSYSKSTGGSIYNEQFF.

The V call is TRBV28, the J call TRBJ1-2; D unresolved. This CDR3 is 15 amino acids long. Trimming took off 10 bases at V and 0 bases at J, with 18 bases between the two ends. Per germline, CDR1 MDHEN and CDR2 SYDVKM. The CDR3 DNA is TGTGCCACAAACGACTACCAGAAAGCTAACTATGGCTACACCTTC. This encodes CATNDYQKANYGYTF.

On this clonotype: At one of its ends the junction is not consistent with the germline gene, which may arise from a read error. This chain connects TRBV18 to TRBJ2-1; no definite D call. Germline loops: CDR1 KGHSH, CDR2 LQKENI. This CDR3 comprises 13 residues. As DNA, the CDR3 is TGTGCCAGCTCACCACCCTCCAGCGAGCTCTTCATCTTC. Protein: CASSPPSSELFIF.

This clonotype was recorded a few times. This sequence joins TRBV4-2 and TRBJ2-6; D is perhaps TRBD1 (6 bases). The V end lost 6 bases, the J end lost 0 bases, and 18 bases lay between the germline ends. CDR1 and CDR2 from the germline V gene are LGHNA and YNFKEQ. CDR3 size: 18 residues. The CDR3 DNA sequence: TGTGCCAGCAGTGAGGGGGACCCCCTCAACTCTGGGGCCAACGTCCTGACTTTC. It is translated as CASSEGDPLNSGANVLTF.

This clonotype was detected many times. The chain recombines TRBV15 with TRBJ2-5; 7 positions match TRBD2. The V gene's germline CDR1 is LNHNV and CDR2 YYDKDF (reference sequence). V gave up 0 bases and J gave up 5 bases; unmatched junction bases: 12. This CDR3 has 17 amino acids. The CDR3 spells CATSRDTLDIGGETQYF. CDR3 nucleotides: TGTGCCACCAGCAGAGATACCCTGGACATCGGGGGGGAGACCCAGTACTTC.

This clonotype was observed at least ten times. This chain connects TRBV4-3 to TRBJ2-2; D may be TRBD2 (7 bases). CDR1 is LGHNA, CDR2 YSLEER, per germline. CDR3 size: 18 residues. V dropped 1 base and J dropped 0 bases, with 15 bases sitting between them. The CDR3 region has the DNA TGCGCCAGCAGCCAAGTGGGTTCGGGGGGCCCGAACACCGGGGAGCTGTTTTTT. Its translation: CASSQVGSGGPNTGELFF.

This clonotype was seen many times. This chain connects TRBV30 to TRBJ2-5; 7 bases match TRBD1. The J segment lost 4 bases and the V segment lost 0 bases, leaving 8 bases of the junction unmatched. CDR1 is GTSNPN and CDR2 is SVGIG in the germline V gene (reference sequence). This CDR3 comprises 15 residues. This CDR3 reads CAWSVGLNRGETQYF. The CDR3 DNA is TGTGCCTGGAGTGTCGGTCTGAACAGGGGAGAGACCCAGTACTTC.

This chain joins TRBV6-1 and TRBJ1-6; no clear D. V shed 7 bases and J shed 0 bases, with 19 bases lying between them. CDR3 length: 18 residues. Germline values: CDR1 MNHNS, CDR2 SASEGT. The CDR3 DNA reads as TGTGCCAGCACCGTTTATGGAGGCAGGAGCTCCTATAATTCACCCCTCCACTTT. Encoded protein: CASTVYGGRSSYNSPLHF.

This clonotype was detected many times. The CDR3 DNA follows: TGTGCCAGCAGCATCCAGGGGTTTGAAGGCTACACCTTC. It codes for CASSIQGFEGYTF. The rearrangement joins TRBV28 to TRBJ1-2, with a possible D match to TRBD1 (6 bases). The CDR3 length is 13 residues. CDR1 is MDHEN and CDR2 is SYDVKM in the germline V gene. Trimming stripped 6 bases from V and 8 bases from J, with 16 bases between.

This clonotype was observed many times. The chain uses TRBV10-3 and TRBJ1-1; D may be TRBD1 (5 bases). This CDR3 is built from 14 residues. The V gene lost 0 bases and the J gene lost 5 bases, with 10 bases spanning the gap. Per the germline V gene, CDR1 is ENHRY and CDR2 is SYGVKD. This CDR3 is CAISESGDVTEAFF. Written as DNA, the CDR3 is TGTGCCATCAGTGAGTCTGGGGACGTAACTGAAGCTTTCTTT.

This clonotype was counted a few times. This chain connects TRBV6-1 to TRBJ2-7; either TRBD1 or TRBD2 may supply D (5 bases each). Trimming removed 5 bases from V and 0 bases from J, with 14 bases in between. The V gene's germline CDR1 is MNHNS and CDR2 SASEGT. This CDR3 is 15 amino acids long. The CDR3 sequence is CASSPGSGSSYEQYF. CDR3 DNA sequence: TGTGCCAGCAGTCCCGGTTCAGGGAGCTCCTACGAGCAGTACTTC.

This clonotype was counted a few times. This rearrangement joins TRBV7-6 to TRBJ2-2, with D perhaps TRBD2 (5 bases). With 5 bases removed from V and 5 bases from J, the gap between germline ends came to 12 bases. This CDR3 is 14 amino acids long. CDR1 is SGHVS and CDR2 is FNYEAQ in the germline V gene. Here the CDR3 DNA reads TGTGCCAGCAGCCGGGGATCTCCTACCGGGGAGCTGTTTTTT. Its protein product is CASSRGSPTGELFF.

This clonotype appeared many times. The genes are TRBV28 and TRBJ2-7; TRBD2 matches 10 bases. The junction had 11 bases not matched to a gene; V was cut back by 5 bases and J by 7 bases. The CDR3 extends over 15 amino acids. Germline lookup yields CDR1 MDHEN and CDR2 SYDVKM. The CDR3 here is CASSVKRGGRWEQYF. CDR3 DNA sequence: TGTGCCAGCAGTGTTAAGCGGGGGGGCCGGTGGGAGCAGTACTTC.